This TCR beta chain was identified in a study of blood T cells in healthy people across ages. It was with a sample-barcoded 5' primer and a J-beta primer mix that a second PCR of roughly 6 to 12 cycles was run. TCRdb processed the 5' RACE reads anew with MiXCR; each CDR3 protein has one entry. The sample includes 450,000 to 700,000 distinct CDR3 sequences, approximately 27% of them seen just once. CDR3 size: 13 residues. Germline-derived CDR1 and CDR2 are MNHNS and SASEGT. V was pared by 7 bases and J by 1 base, with 10 bases between. Healthy Russian Caucasian donors spanned ages about 6 to 100 years.

The rearrangement joins TRBV6-1 to TRBJ2-5; perhaps TRBD1 as D (6 bases). The clonotype comes from an older woman in good health. Sequenced sample: blood. This CDR3 is CASMTGPQETQYF. Written as DNA, the CDR3 is TGTGCCAGCATGACAGGCCCCCAAGAGACCCAGTACTTC.